This section outlines one T cell receptor beta chain sequence together with its context. Its specificity is unknown. This specimen belongs to a study of cytomegalovirus exposure and HLA in healthy donors. V lost 3 bases to trimming and J lost 3 bases, with 8 bases between them. Germline CDR1 and CDR2: MDHEN and SYDVKM. The CDR3 runs to 14 residues. Regarding the study as a whole: The later analysis indicated that the majority of CMV-associated TCR beta chains appeared HLA-restricted. The authors judged a highly shared variant cluster likely a sequencing artifact. CMV antigen specificity of three CMV-associated chains was confirmed in vitro.

The PCR was carried out with 60 Vbeta primers and 13 Jbeta primers. The table came from immunoSEQ multiplex PCR; TCRdb's copy has only in-frame clones and leaves some out. This table holds about 43,000 clones, 45% to 60% found once. The chain uses TRBV28 and TRBJ2-2; possible D gene TRBD1, 6 bases. What was sequenced was PBMCs. The clonotype originates from a man between 60 and 70 years old in good health and CMV-seronegative. CDR3 sequence (DNA): TGTGCCAGCAGTTTTAGACAGGACACCGGGGAGCTGTTTTTT. Encoded protein: CASSFRQDTGELFF.